The sequence of this T cell receptor beta chain was determined in a study of human T cells and chemical hapten exposure. CDR3 length: 14 residues. Germline loops: CDR1 ENHRY, CDR2 SYGVKD. V was trimmed by 10 bases and J by 2 bases, leaving 16 bases between them. Study-wide points: The formation of large CDR3 similarity clusters by expanded TCRs significantly exceeded that of controls. More PT1 expanded TCRs went with higher patch test scores.

Single cDNA molecules in the library carried unique molecular identifiers attached during preparation. Original processing methods: Across samples, TCR counts had a median of roughly 98,000 and ranged from 23,224 to 690,600. TCRdb used MiXCR to reprocess the RACE reads, holding one entry per CDR3 protein. In this record, the V and J calls reflect TCRdb's handling and not the investigators' own analysis. The sample includes around 60,000 distinct CDR3 sequences, approximately 7% of them seen just once. This sample's time point: pre-sensitization, week 0. Specified treatment: therapeutic diphenylcyclopropenone sensitization with weekly scalp DPC. This clonotype was counted many times. Its antigen remains unidentified.

The clonotype originates from a woman aged 25 to 45 with alopecia areata. Some clones in this sample may be carry-over from other donors' samples. Source: whole blood, taken in connection with sensitization to the hapten diphenylcyclopropenone (DPC). V usage is TRBV10-3 and J usage is TRBJ2-3, with D perhaps TRBD2 (6 bases). The CDR3 DNA reads TGTGCCACCCGGAGGGGTAGGGACACAGATACGCAGTATTTT. It codes for CATRRGRDTDTQYF.